Sequencing of this T cell receptor beta chain was carried out in a study of T cell responses to AZD1222 COVID-19 vaccine. Trimming took off 2 bases at V and 16 bases at J, with 12 bases between the two ends. Germline values: CDR1 SEHNR, CDR2 FQNEAQ (reference sequence). This CDR3 comprises 12 residues. Some clones are missing from TCRdb's copy, which holds only in-frame ones; the method was immunoSEQ multiplex PCR. The table records roughly 80,000 clones, roughly 90% of them present only once. V is TRBV7-9 and J is TRBJ1-6; D possibly corresponds to TRBD1 (5 bases). The sample here was peripheral blood, taken on day 0 of MenACWY control vaccination. This TCR came from an adult in good health. CDR3 region: CASSLTGTKLHF. In DNA form, the CDR3 reads TGTGCCAGCAGCTTAACCGGGACGAAACTCCACTTT.